Listed below are T cell receptor beta chains from one sample, sequenced in a study of regulatory T cells in long-lasting Graves disease. Using its own MiXCR run on the multiplex PCR reads, TCRdb lists one record per CDR3 protein. The table records 250,000 to 300,000 distinct CDR3 sequences, 22% of them present only once. Sequenced material: peripheral blood mononuclear cells (PBMCs), taken when the disease was refractory, from a patient treated with antithyroid drugs. Source of these receptors: a female donor with Graves disease. Both conserved end residues are part of each CDR3. The order of the fields is CDR3 DNA, CDR3 protein, clone size, D gene, J gene, V gene. D genes are given only for firm matches. Only part of the rows carry a size: once, few, many, or a class if the clone is expanded.

CDR3 DNA: TGTGCCAGCAGTGAAAGAAGGTCCGGGGGATCTGGGGCCAACGTCCTGACTTTC
CDR3 protein: CASSERRSGGSGANVLTF
clone size: many
D gene: NA
J gene: TRBJ2-6
V gene: TRBV6-1

CDR3 DNA: TGCAGCGTTGTGGTTCCGGGGGGAACCGGGGAGCTGTTTTTT
CDR3 protein: CSVVVPGGTGELFF
clone size: NA
D gene: TRBD2
J gene: TRBJ2-2
V gene: TRBV29-1

CDR3 DNA: TGTGCCAGCAGTTTGATAGCGGGGGTGACCGAAGCTTTCTTT
CDR3 protein: CASSLIAGVTEAFF
clone size: many
D gene: NA
J gene: TRBJ1-1
V gene: TRBV12-3/TRBV12-4

CDR3 DNA: TGTGCCAGCAGCCAAAGCGGAGGGAACACCATATATTTT
CDR3 protein: CASSQSGGNTIYF
clone size: once
D gene: NA
J gene: TRBJ1-3
V gene: TRBV3-1

CDR3 DNA: TGTGCCAGCACGAGGACAGGGTCGAACACTGAAGCTTTCTTT
CDR3 protein: CASTRTGSNTEAFF
clone size: few
D gene: NA
J gene: TRBJ1-1
V gene: TRBV3-2

CDR3 DNA: TGTGCCAGCAGCAAGTTGACAGGGGGCAATCAGCCCCAGCATTTT
CDR3 protein: CASSKLTGGNQPQHF
clone size: many
D gene: TRBD1
J gene: TRBJ1-5
V gene: TRBV12-3/TRBV12-4

CDR3 DNA: TGCAGTGCGGCCCAAGAGACCCAGTACTTC
CDR3 protein: CSAAQETQYF
clone size: few
D gene: NA
J gene: TRBJ2-5
V gene: TRBV20-1

CDR3 DNA: TGCGCCAGCAGCTATGGCCCCACGGGCAATCAGCCCCAGCATTTT
CDR3 protein: CASSYGPTGNQPQHF
clone size: NA
D gene: NA
J gene: TRBJ1-5
V gene: TRBV5-1

CDR3 DNA: TGTGCCAGCAGCTTAGGTCCCGACTACGAGCAGTACTTC
CDR3 protein: CASSLGPDYEQYF
clone size: many
D gene: NA
J gene: TRBJ2-7
V gene: TRBV5-1

CDR3 DNA: TGTGCCAGCAGTTACCTCGCGAAGGGGAACACCATATATTTT
CDR3 protein: CASSYLAKGNTIYF
clone size: NA
D gene: NA
J gene: TRBJ1-3
V gene: TRBV6-5

CDR3 DNA: TGTGCCAGCAGACAGACTAGCTCGGAGCAGTACTTC
CDR3 protein: CASRQTSSEQYF
clone size: many
D gene: TRBD2
J gene: TRBJ2-7
V gene: TRBV2

CDR3 DNA: TGCAGCGTTAACCCGGGACTAGCGCCCTACGAGCAGTACTTC
CDR3 protein: CSVNPGLAPYEQYF
clone size: few
D gene: TRBD2
J gene: TRBJ2-7
V gene: TRBV29-1

CDR3 DNA: TGTGCCAGCAGTTACGCCGGGACAGCTAGCGGCACTGAAGCTTTCTTT
CDR3 protein: CASSYAGTASGTEAFF
clone size: many
D gene: TRBD1
J gene: TRBJ1-1
V gene: TRBV6-2/TRBV6-3

CDR3 DNA: TGTGCCAGCAGCTTAGCGGCCCGACCGGAAAGCTACACCTTC
CDR3 protein: CASSLAARPESYTF
clone size: many
D gene: NA
J gene: TRBJ1-2
V gene: TRBV7-2

CDR3 DNA: TGCGCCAGCAGCTTGGAGGGGAGGTCCACCTACGAGCAGTACTTC
CDR3 protein: CASSLEGRSTYEQYF
clone size: few
D gene: NA
J gene: TRBJ2-7
V gene: TRBV5-1

CDR3 DNA: TGTGCCAGCAGCTTCGACGGGAGTAGTAGGTACGAGCAGTACTTC
CDR3 protein: CASSFDGSSRYEQYF
clone size: few
D gene: NA
J gene: TRBJ2-7
V gene: TRBV7-9